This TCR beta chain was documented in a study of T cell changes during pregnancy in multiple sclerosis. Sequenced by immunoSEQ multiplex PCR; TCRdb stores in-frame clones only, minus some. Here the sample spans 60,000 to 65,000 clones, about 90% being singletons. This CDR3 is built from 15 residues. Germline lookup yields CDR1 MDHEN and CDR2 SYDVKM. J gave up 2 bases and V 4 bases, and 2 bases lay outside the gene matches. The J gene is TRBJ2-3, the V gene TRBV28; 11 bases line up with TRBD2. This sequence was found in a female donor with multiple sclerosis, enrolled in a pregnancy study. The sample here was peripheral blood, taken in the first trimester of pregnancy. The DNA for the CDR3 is TGTGCCAGCAGTTCGGGACTAGCGGTCACAGATACGCAGTATTTT. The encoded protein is CASSSGLAVTDTQYF.